The subject of this entry is one TCR beta chain. Its antigen is still unknown. Each donor was healthy, and each was a bone marrow donor. The PCR used 60 Vbeta and 13 Jbeta primers. TCRdb keeps only in-frame clones here, not all; method: immunoSEQ multiplex PCR. The sample lists about 240,000 clones, roughly 73% occurring once. The CDR3 spans 15 residues. The germline V gene has CDR1 SGHVS and CDR2 FNYEAQ. The ends were cut back, 1 base at V and 2 bases at J, with 11 bases in the middle. This sample is part of a study of cytomegalovirus exposure and HLA in healthy donors. Findings and caveats of the study: Within the data, a cluster of highly shared sequence variants was likely a sequencing artifact. Association with HLA alleles at 0.05 false discovery rate was found for 16,951 TCR beta sequences in a later analysis.

The sequenced material came from PBMCs. The gene calls are TRBV7-6 and TRBJ2-5, with D tentatively TRBD1 (5 bases). This sequence originates from a boy aged 5 to 17 in good health and CMV-seronegative. The CDR3: CASSLVVGPQETQYF. DNA of the CDR3: TGTGCCAGCAGCTTAGTAGTGGGGCCTCAAGAGACCCAGTACTTC.